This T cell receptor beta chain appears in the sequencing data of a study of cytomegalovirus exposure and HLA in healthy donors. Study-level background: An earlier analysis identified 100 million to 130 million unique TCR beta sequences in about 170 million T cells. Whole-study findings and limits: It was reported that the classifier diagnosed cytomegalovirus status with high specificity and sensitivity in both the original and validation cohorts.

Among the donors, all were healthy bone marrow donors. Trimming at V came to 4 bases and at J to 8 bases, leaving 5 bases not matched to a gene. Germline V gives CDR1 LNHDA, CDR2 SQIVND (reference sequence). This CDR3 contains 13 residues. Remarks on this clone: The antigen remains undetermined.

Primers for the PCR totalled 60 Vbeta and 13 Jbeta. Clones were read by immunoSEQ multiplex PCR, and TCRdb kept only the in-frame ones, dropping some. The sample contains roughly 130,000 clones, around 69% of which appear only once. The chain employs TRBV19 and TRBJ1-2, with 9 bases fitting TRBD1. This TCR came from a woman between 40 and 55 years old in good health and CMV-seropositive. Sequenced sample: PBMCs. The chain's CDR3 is CASSRGQGPGYTF. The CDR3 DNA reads TGTGCCAGTAGTAGAGGACAGGGGCCCGGCTACACCTTC.